One T cell receptor beta chain is described in this entry. No antigen is known for it. No base quality values were provided; no much bigger clone lies one nucleotide off. The data are from a study of shared clonotypes between healthy human individuals (dated by TCRdb to the early 2020s). The study in broad terms: A few men and two women, aged 18 to 49 years, made up the cohort. For each donor, three plates each were used for CD4 naive and CD4 memory, two plates were used for CD8 naive, and one plate was used for CD8 memory. To estimate repertoire size and how much clonotypes are shared between individuals, the study performed deep sequencing of blood TCR repertoires from 4 to 6 healthy adults. To increase sequencing depth and limit assay-specific biases, TCR repertoire library preparation and sequencing were carried out by different laboratories using diverse techniques. Each donor's leukapheresis produced roughly between roughly 0.85 and 10 billion PBMCs.

The donors were healthy, HIV-negative adults with no recently reported acute infections or vaccinations. Every donor was a Caucasian adult residing in Nashville, Tennessee, USA. Magnetic negative selection was used to enrich CD4+ T cells, after which naive cells were positively selected on CD45RA and the negative fraction became the memory subset. Blood was collected by leukapheresis, and PBMCs were isolated by Ficoll-Histopaque density gradient centrifugation and then cryopreserved in liquid nitrogen vapor phase. Analytical flow cytometry was used to check the purity and quantity of each magnetically sorted T cell population. Genomic DNA was isolated from every sorted fraction and measured by UV absorbance on a Nanodrop 2000c. Overall study outcomes, separate from this receptor: Incomplete sequencing was indicated by rarefaction of sorted-subset datasets, despite the large sequencing depth. Compared with non-shared clonotypes, the clonotypes found in all four sorted-subset donors had higher generation probabilities. Pairwise subsampling indicated that sequencing depth was expected to affect the degree of clonotype sharing among donors. Sampling was restricted to blood, and TCR repertoires in tissue are likely to differ from TCR repertoires in blood. The small number of donors limited the genetic and exposure-history diversity represented. Across a few donors, approximately 4.6% of naive CD4, around 3.3% of naive CD8, around 2.5% of memory CD4, and approximately 0.42% of memory CD8 clonotypes were shared. Larger estimated clonotype richness was generally found for naive subsets than for memory subsets.

The V end loses 6 bases and the J end loses 0 bases, and a stretch of 12 bases separates them. Spanning cysteine to phenylalanine, the CDR3 consists of 15 amino acids. This entry keeps only the CDR3 DNA: 45 bases, framed from base 1. The germline V gene provides CDR1 MNHNS and CDR2 SASEGT. Using the deep immunoSEQ assay, TCR CDR3 regions were amplified from genomic DNA by multiplex PCR. For each cell subset, the extracted genomic DNA was distributed evenly across all wells of several immunoSEQ 96-well plates, and each plate served as one replicate. Each replicate PCR for sorted subsets received around 200 ng genomic DNA, equal to 30,000 or so T cell genomes. Purified libraries were quantified with a Qubit 3.0 fluorometer, sized on a Bioanalyzer 2100, and re-quantified with the KAPA Library Quantification kit. Every immunoSEQ 96-well plate was sequenced on a dedicated single-read 150-cycle Illumina NextSeq 550 flow cell. For the original study's pipeline: Because the immunoSEQ output held only junctional sequences and lacked quality scores, the filtering could not match the filtering applied to full-length reads. Sequences were annotated with PyIR, a Python wrapper for IgBLAST v1.9, and V/J genes and CDR3 were assigned using IMGT germline references. Reads were filtered out if the reads had weak V/J assignments (E-value above 1e-6), no CDR3, stop codons, out-of-frame junctions, or ambiguous translated residues. V3J clonotypes were defined as sequences sharing the same inferred V gene, J gene, and CDR3 amino acid sequence. To compute the percentage overlap between repertoires, the number of shared unique clonotypes was divided by the size of the smaller repertoire. Repertoire richness was assessed with RTK rarefaction, the Chao1 estimator, and Recon v2.1 estimates of unobserved clonotypes. Generation probabilities for all TCRbeta clonotypes obtained by the gDNA method from several donors were computed using OLGA. TCRdb provides this immuneACCESS table in a form limited to in-frame rearrangements. Some clones are lacking; in checked studies, under half of them reflect an unresolved V gene, and why the rest are absent is not known. The D gene and trimming were derived from the DNA, and the V and J assignments and clone size from that table. The sample contains 950,000 to 1,300,000 clones, under 80% of them found a single time. Of the sample, approximately 1.5% falls within the top ten clones.

Sequencing was performed on memory CD4+ T cells sorted from blood. In light of the paper, this sample's cell subset or site label describes: CD45RA-negative fraction. The sequence is built from TRBV6-1 and TRBJ1-5; no D gene call is confident. The sequence was collected from a man between 18 and 35 years old in good health. The CDR3 in this case is CASRTVGSSNQPQHF. The DNA sequence is TGTGCCAGCAGAACCGTCGGAAGTAGCAATCAGCCCCAGCATTTT.